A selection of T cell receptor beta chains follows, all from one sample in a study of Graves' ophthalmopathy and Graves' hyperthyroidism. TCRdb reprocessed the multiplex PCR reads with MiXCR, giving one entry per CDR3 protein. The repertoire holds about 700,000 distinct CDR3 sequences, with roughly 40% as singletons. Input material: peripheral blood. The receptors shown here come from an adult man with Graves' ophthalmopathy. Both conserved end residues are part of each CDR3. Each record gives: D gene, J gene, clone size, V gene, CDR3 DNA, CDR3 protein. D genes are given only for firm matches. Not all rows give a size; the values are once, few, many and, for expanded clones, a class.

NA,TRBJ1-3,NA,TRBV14,TGTGCCAGCAGCCGTGATCAAGTTAATAGAAACACCATATATTTT,CASSRDQVNRNTIYF
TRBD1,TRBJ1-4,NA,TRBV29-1,TGCAGCGCGGAAACGGGACAGGGGGCTGAAAAACTGTTTTTT,CSAETGQGAEKLFF
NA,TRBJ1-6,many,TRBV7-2,TGTGCCAGCAGCTCCCTGACACGGCAGGCCTATAATTCACCCCTCCACTTT,CASSSLTRQAYNSPLHF
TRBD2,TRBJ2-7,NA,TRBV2,TGTGCCGGCCAAGATCCCGGACTAGCCCACGAGCAGTACTTC,CAGQDPGLAHEQYF
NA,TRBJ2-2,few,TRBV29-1,TGCAGCGTGGGCGGCGGGGTGAACACCGGGGAGCTGTTTTTT,CSVGGGVNTGELFF
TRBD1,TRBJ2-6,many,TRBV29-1,TGCAGCGTCCTAGGGGGCGCTGGGGCCAACGTCCTGACTTTC,CSVLGGAGANVLTF
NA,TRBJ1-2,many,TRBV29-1,TGCAGCGTTGAATCCCAGGATGCCGGGAGTGGCGAAAGGCGCTACACCTTC,CSVESQDAGSGERRYTF
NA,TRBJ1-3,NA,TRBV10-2,TGTGCCAGCAGTGATCCCAGAGTCTCTGGAAACACCATATATTTT,CASSDPRVSGNTIYF
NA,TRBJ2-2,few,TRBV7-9,TGTGCCAGCAGCTCCTCAGCTGGGACACCGAACACCGGGGAGCTGTTTTTT,CASSSSAGTPNTGELFF
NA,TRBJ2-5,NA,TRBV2,TGTGCCAGCGTTGAGAGGACTAGGGGGGAGACCCAGTACTTC,CASVERTRGETQYF
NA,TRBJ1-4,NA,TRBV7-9,TGTGCCAGCAGCTTAGGAGGGGGGAAGGGTTTCGAAAAACTGTTTTTT,CASSLGGGKGFEKLFF